These 21 T cell receptor beta chains originate from one sample sequenced in a study of T-cell memory formation after mild COVID-19. One entry per CDR3 protein results from TCRdb running MiXCR on the 5' RACE reads. The sample includes more than 110,000 distinct CDR3 sequences, roughly 13% of them seen just once. Sequenced input: PBMCs or a T cell subset sorted from them (not recorded which). These receptors came from an adult woman who had mild COVID-19 (a few samples of this study predate the infection). Cell type and time point are not known.

This clonotype was picked up a small number of times. J is TRBJ2-1 and V is TRBV29-1, with 13 bases aligning to TRBD2. The trim removed 6 bases at V and 0 bases at J, leaving 11 bases unmatched. The CDR3 spans 18 residues. Germline V gives CDR1 SQVTM, CDR2 ANQGSEA. CDR3 sequence reads: CSVVGLAGEPSSYNEQFF. CDR3 sequence (DNA): TGCAGCGTCGTAGGACTAGCGGGGGAACCAAGCTCCTACAATGAGCAGTTCTTC.

This chain links TRBV18 with TRBJ2-1, with D possibly TRBD2 on 6 matching bases. The V gene's germline CDR1 is KGHSH and CDR2 LQKENI. CDR3 length equals 19 residues. V lost 2 bases and J lost 1, with 21 bases in between. CDR3 residues: CASSPSGRVAGGSYNEQFF. CDR3 nucleotides: TGTGCCAGCTCACCATCCGGCCGGGTGGCCGGAGGGTCCTACAATGAGCAGTTCTTC.

In its sample, this clonotype was seen a few times. This rearrangement joins TRBV7-9 to TRBJ1-5, with D perhaps matching TRBD1 (6 bases). Germline V gene sequence: CDR1 SEHNR, CDR2 FQNEAQ (reference sequence). V dropped 6 bases and J dropped 0 bases, with 9 bases sitting between them. The CDR3 runs 14 residues. For the CDR3, the DNA is TGTGCCAGCAGTCAGGGGTATAGCAATCAGCCCCAGCATTTT. Translation gives CASSQGYSNQPQHF.

The chain recombines TRBV7-6 with TRBJ2-2; the D gene is possibly TRBD2 (6 bases). The CDR3 is made up of 15 amino acids. Germline V lookup: CDR1 SGHVS, CDR2 FNYEAQ. V dropped 5 bases and J dropped 0 bases, with 10 bases sitting between them. The CDR3 here is CASSERVANTGELFF. CDR3 coding DNA: TGTGCCAGCAGCGAGCGGGTCGCGAACACCGGGGAGCTGTTTTTT.

The sample holds many counts of this clonotype. The chain is built from TRBV18 and TRBJ1-2; 7 bases line up with TRBD1. The CDR3 extends over 12 amino acids. Per germline, CDR1 KGHSH and CDR2 LQKENI. After removal of 6 bases from V and 8 bases from J, the junction contained 6 bases not matched to a gene. The CDR3 reads CASSPDRDGYTF. The CDR3, as DNA: TGTGCCAGCTCCCCAGACAGGGACGGCTACACCTTC.

The chain combines TRBV18 with TRBJ2-7; 7 bases line up with TRBD2. V shed 4 bases, J shed 1 base, and the junction held 10 bases outside the gene matches. Germline V gives CDR1 KGHSH, CDR2 LQKENI. The CDR3 spans 16 residues. Written as DNA, the CDR3 is TGTGCCAGCTCACTGGCTGGGGGGGAGGCTTCCTACGAGCAGTACTTC. Amino acids: CASSLAGGEASYEQYF.

The V gene is TRBV5-1, the J gene TRBJ2-1; tentatively, D is TRBD2 (5 bases). Germline V CDR1 and CDR2: SGHRS, YFSETQ. Trimming cost V 1 base and J 8 bases, with 10 bases left between them. The CDR3 covers 13 residues. CDR3 DNA sequence: TGCGCCAGCAGCTTGCACAGCGGCGATGAGCAGTTCTTC. Protein: CASSLHSGDEQFF.

The chain joins TRBV18 to TRBJ2-4, with D perhaps matching TRBD1 (6 bases). The germline V and J ends were trimmed by 5 bases and 0 bases, with 14 bases remaining between them. The length of the CDR3 is 16 residues. Per germline, CDR1 KGHSH and CDR2 LQKENI. CDR3 sequence: CASSENRELAKNIQYF. CDR3 nucleotides: TGTGCCAGCTCAGAGAACAGGGAGCTAGCCAAAAACATTCAGTACTTC.

The genes are TRBV12-3 or TRBV12-4 and TRBJ1-5; TRBD1 agrees at 7 bases. The CDR3 contains 13 residues. V trimming: 4 bases; J trimming: 10 bases; junction bases outside the gene matches: 7. CDR3 sequence reads: CASSSTGVHPQHF. Here the CDR3 DNA reads TGTGCCAGCAGTTCCACAGGGGTCCATCCCCAGCATTTT.

This chain uses TRBV7-9 with TRBJ2-1; D not resolved. From germline, CDR1 is SEHNR and CDR2 FQNEAQ (reference sequence). The CDR3 consists of 15 residues. V shed 4 bases and J shed 1 base, with 11 bases lying between them. The CDR3 here is CASSSDRLSYNEQFF. DNA of the CDR3: TGTGCCAGCAGCTCTGACCGTTTATCCTACAATGAGCAGTTCTTC. The variable domain in full, with the rest retrieved from reference TRBV7-9 and TRBJ2-1, is DTGVSQNPRHKITKRGQNVTFRCDPISEHNRLYWYRQTLGQGPEFLTYFQNEAQLEKSRLLSDRFSAERPKGSFSTLEIQRTEQGDSAMYLCASSSDRLSYNEQFFGPGTRLTVL.

This clonotype was seen more than once but under ten times. This rearrangement joins TRBV12-5 to TRBJ1-4, with a tentative D call TRBD1 (5 bases). Trimming cost V 7 bases and J 2 bases, with 17 bases left between them. This CDR3 has 16 amino acids. Germline-derived CDR1 and CDR2 are LGHNT and FRNRAP. In DNA, the CDR3 is TGTGCTAGTGCCCGCCTGGTGGGGGGTACTAATGAAAAACTGTTTTTT. This codes for CASARLVGGTNEKLFF.

V is TRBV24-1 and J is TRBJ2-1, with D unresolved. Germline-derived CDR1 and CDR2 are KGHDR and SFDVKD. The CDR3 runs 15 residues. V gave up 1 base and J gave up 0 bases, with 6 bases separating them. The CDR3 region is CATSDFEGSYNEQFF. The CDR3 DNA reads TGTGCCACCAGTGATTTCGAAGGCTCCTACAATGAGCAGTTCTTC.

This clonotype was recorded a few times. The chain employs TRBV11-2 and TRBJ2-7; tentatively, D is TRBD1 or TRBD2 (6 bases each). The CDR3 is 15 amino acids. Looked up from germline, CDR1 is SGHAT and CDR2 is FQNNGV. V lost 1 base and J lost 2, with 12 bases in between. The CDR3 region has the DNA TGTGCCAGCAGCTTAGTGGAGGGGGTGACCTACGAGCAGTACTTC. It yields the protein CASSLVEGVTYEQYF. Together with reference TRBV11-2 and TRBJ2-7, the CDR3 gives the full variable domain: EAGVAQSPRYKIIEKRQSVAFWCNPISGHATLYWYQQILGQGPKLLIQFQNNGVVDDSQLPKDRFSAERLKGVDSTLKIQPAKLEDSAVYLCASSLVEGVTYEQYFGPGTRLTVT.

This sequence joins TRBV27 and TRBJ2-7; D may correspond to TRBD1 or TRBD2 (5 bases each). V was clipped by 5 bases and J by 5 bases, with 13 bases between them. CDR1 is MNHEY and CDR2 is SMNVEV in the germline V gene (reference sequence). The CDR3 runs to 13 residues. CDR3 sequence: CASSPGPWHEQYF. CDR3 in DNA: TGTGCCAGCAGTCCGGGGCCATGGCACGAGCAGTACTTC.

This chain links TRBV6-2 or TRBV6-3 with TRBJ2-1, with D possibly being TRBD2 (6 bases). Germline V gene lookup returns CDR1 MNHEY and CDR2 SVGEGT. This CDR3 comprises 16 residues. The germline V and J ends were trimmed by 2 bases and 2 bases, with 13 bases remaining between them. As DNA, the CDR3 is TGTGCCAGCAGTTACAGTGTAGCGGCAACCTACAATGAGCAGTTCTTC. Protein: CASSYSVAATYNEQFF.

This clonotype showed up just a few times. The CDR3 spells CASSLAGGNQPQHF. The DNA for the CDR3 is TGTGCCAGCAGTTTAGCAGGGGGCAATCAGCCCCAGCATTTT. The chain employs TRBV12-3 or TRBV12-4 and TRBJ1-5; D is possibly TRBD1 (5 bases). This CDR3 spans 14 amino acids. V was cut by 0 bases and J by 2 bases, with 5 bases left in between.

This chain uses TRBV6-2 or TRBV6-3 with TRBJ2-7; weak D call: TRBD2 (5 bases). The CDR3 contains 14 residues. V was pared by 3 bases and J by 5 bases, with 14 bases between. CDR1 and CDR2 from the germline V gene are MNHEY and SVGEGT. CDR3: CASSYVREGNEQYF. The DNA of the CDR3 is TGTGCCAGCAGTTATGTTCGGGAAGGGAACGAGCAGTACTTC.

The V and J genes are TRBV7-2 and TRBJ2-2; D uncertain. The CDR3 loop spans 12 amino acids. Germline V gives CDR1 SGHTA, CDR2 FQGNSA. Trimming pared 5 bases from V and 10 bases from J, leaving 11 bases between. Here the CDR3 reads CASSLLAQELFF. In nucleotides, the CDR3 is TGTGCCAGCAGCCTGCTTGCCCAGGAGCTGTTTTTT.

This clonotype appeared a few times. V gene TRBV4-3 combines with J gene TRBJ2-3, with D unclear. The CDR3 is 16 residues long. Per germline, CDR1 LGHNA and CDR2 YSLEER. V dropped 0 bases and J dropped 6 bases, with 16 bases sitting between them. The CDR3 DNA reads as TGCGCCAGCAGCCAAGATCGGGTCAATGTGCTGGATACGCAGTATTTT. It codes for CASSQDRVNVLDTQYF.

This clonotype appeared many times. The chain uses TRBV7-9 and TRBJ2-7; 9 bases are a match to TRBD1. CDR1 SEHNR and CDR2 FQNEAQ come from the germline V gene (reference sequence). Trimming took 5 bases from V and 3 from J; bases not matched to a gene: 5. This CDR3 contains 14 residues. CDR3 protein: CASSGGQGGYEQYF. In DNA form, the CDR3 reads TGTGCCAGCAGCGGGGGACAGGGTGGCTACGAGCAGTACTTC.

This clonotype came up many times. The V gene is TRBV12-3 or TRBV12-4, the J gene TRBJ2-5, with 9 bases that match TRBD1. The CDR3 consists of 14 residues. V was pared by 3 bases and J by 2 bases, with 1 base of the junction left unmatched. CDR3 bases: TGTGCCAGCAGTTTGGGACAGGGACAAGAGACCCAGTACTTC. Residues: CASSLGQGQETQYF.